One sample yielded the 27 T cell receptor beta chains listed below, sequenced in a study of CD8+ T cells in alopecia areata. Cells from pooled cutaneous lymph nodes were sorted by CD4, CD8alpha, NKG2D, NKG2ACE and other markers. cDNA prepared by RNA extraction and subsequent reverse transcription served as the template for sequencing. Repertoires were generated with immunoSEQ multiplex PCR, while TCRdb's copy carries only in-frame clones and drops some. This repertoire holds about 1,700 clones, and none appear only once. The sample comprised CD8+ T cells sorted from a lymph node. These receptors all come from a C3H/HeJ mouse with alopecia areata. As its MHC haplotype, the strain has H2-k.

This clone was counted between two and nine times. The genes and germline here are from mouse. The read comes to an end 4 residues before the CDR3 does, leaving the germline J gene to fill in the end. V gene TRBV5 combines with J gene TRBJ2-7; TRBD2 agrees at 8 bases. The CDR3 has 17 amino acids. Trimming removed 0 bases from V and 0 bases from J; junction bases left unmatched: 7. Germline CDR1 LGHNA, CDR2 YNLKQL (reference sequence). CDR3 region: CASSQDPDWGLSYEQYF. Incomplete CDR3 DNA: TGTGCCAGCAGCCAAGATCCCGACTGGGGCCTCTCCTAT.

This clone showed up just a few times. Gene names denote mouse genes. Read coverage stops 4 residues before the CDR3 terminus; the germline J gene supplies the remainder. The chain recombines TRBV1 with TRBJ2-5; 8 nucleotides align to TRBD2. The CDR3 is 15 residues long. Germline V gene lookup returns CDR1 NSQYPW and CDR2 LRSPGD (reference sequence). J was trimmed by 3 bases and V by 0 bases; bases with no gene match: 2. The CDR3 sequence: CTCSADVGGQDTQYF. The CDR3 bases that were read are TGCACCTGCAGTGCAGATGTGGGGGGGCAAGAC.

This clone was recorded many times. Mouse gene names and germline throughout. The read is 4 residues too short to cover the CDR3 end, so that end is filled in from the germline J gene. The chain uses TRBV17 and TRBJ1-2, with D possibly matching TRBD1 (5 bases). The CDR3 is made up of 13 amino acids. Trimming took 3 bases from V and 0 from J, leaving 5 bases between them. Germline CDR1 reads MNHDT; CDR2 reads YYDKIL. Partial CDR3 DNA: TGTGCTAGCAGTAGGGACACAAACTCC. It is translated as CASSRDTNS. The full CDR3 reads CASSRDTNSDYTF.

Only a few counts were recorded for this clone. Gene and germline names: mouse. The missing CDR3 end, 4 residues past where the read stops, is filled in from the germline J gene. The chain links TRBV13-2 to TRBJ1-1; 10 bases line up with TRBD1. Germline V gives CDR1 NNHNN, CDR2 SYGAGS (reference sequence). The CDR3 consists of 15 residues. J was trimmed by 4 bases and V by 0 bases; bases with no gene match: 3. The CDR3 bases that were read are TGTGCCAGCGGTGATGCAGGACAGGGGGGCACA. Its translation is CASGDAGQGGT. The entire CDR3 reads CASGDAGQGGTEVFF.

This clone was counted many times. Gene names are the mouse ones. The CDR3 extends 4 residues past the end of the read, so its final part is completed from the germline J gene. This rearrangement joins TRBV29 to TRBJ2-7; D is perhaps TRBD1 (5 bases). The CDR3 is made up of 13 amino acids. CDR1 and CDR2 (germline): MSHET, SYDVDS. CDR3 residues: CASSLSNRYEQYF. The part of the CDR3 DNA that was read is TGTGCTAGCAGTTTATCGAACAGGTAT.

On this clone: Gene names and germline match the mouse. The read falls 4 residues short of the CDR3 end, and the missing part is taken from the germline J gene. The V and J genes are TRBV31 and TRBJ2-3; weak D call: TRBD1 (7 bases). The V and J ends lost 0 bases and 1 base respectively, with 14 bases between them. Germline CDR1 GKSSPN, CDR2 SITVG. The CDR3 spans 16 residues. This CDR3 is CAWSLEGGAGAETLYF. The part of the CDR3 DNA that was read is TGTGCCTGGAGTCTAGAAGGGGGCGCGGGTGCAGAA.

Many counts were recorded for this clone. The genes and germline here are from mouse. The read gets to within 3 residues of the CDR3 end, and the germline J gene fills in the rest. The chain combines TRBV17 with TRBJ1-6; D remains ambiguous. TRBJ1-6 is annotated as an ORF whose role is uncertain. Germline CDR1 reads MNHDT; CDR2 reads YYDKIL. V gave up 0 bases and J gave up 7 bases, with 7 bases separating them. CDR3 length: 14 amino acids. Partial CDR3 DNA: TGTGCTAGCAGTAGAGATACAGCAAATTCGCCC. Protein: CASSRDTANSP. Given in full, the CDR3 is CASSRDTANSPLYF.

This clone was seen many times. Genes and germline are mouse. The CDR3 end falls 4 residues outside the read, so it is completed with the germline J gene. The chain uses TRBV19 and TRBJ1-2, with TRBD1 matching over 7 bases. This CDR3 has 14 residues. Looked up from germline, CDR1 is FNHDT and CDR2 is SITEND (reference sequence). V shed 5 bases and J 0 bases; nucleotides not matched to a gene: 4. The sequenced CDR3 bases are TGTGCCAGCAGAGGGGACAGAGCAAACTCC. Its protein product is CASRGDRANS. The full CDR3 protein reads CASRGDRANSDYTF.

This clone has at least ten counts. Genes here carry mouse names. The missing CDR3 end, 4 residues past where the read stops, is filled in from the germline J gene. The V call is TRBV13-1, the J call TRBJ1-2; the D gene is possibly TRBD1 (5 bases). This CDR3 has 12 residues. CDR1 and CDR2 from the germline V gene are NSHNY and SYGAGN. Trimming took off 4 bases at V and 3 bases at J, with 7 bases between the two ends. The covered CDR3 bases are TGTGCCAGCAGTCTACAGGACTCC. It yields the protein CASSLQDS. The full CDR3 protein reads CASSLQDSDYTF.

This clone was recorded at least ten times. Germline and genes here are mouse. The read is 4 residues too short to cover the CDR3 end, so that end is filled in from the germline J gene. The chain links TRBV13-2 to TRBJ1-2; tentatively, D is TRBD1 (6 bases). CDR1 is NNHNN, CDR2 SYGAGS, per germline (reference sequence). The CDR3 has 13 residues. Between the trimmed V and J ends, which lost 4 bases and 0 bases, there was a span of 7 bases. The CDR3 spells CASGRDTNSDYTF. The CDR3 bases that were read are TGTGCCAGCGGTCGGGACACAAACTCC.

In this sample, this clone turned up many times. Gene names and germline refer to mouse. CDR3 amino acids: CASSITGGNYAEQFF. The part of the CDR3 DNA that was read is TGTGCCAGCAGTATTACTGGGGGTAACTATGCT. This rearrangement joins TRBV19 to TRBJ2-1, with 8 nucleotides matching TRBD2. The CDR3 is cut off 4 residues early in the read; its end comes from the germline J gene. Germline CDR1 and CDR2: FNHDT and SITEND (reference sequence). This CDR3 contains 15 residues. The V and J ends lost 2 bases and 0 bases, in that order; junction bases with no gene match: 1.

This clone has more than one count but fewer than ten. Gene names follow the mouse nomenclature. The read terminates 4 residues ahead of where the CDR3 ends, so the germline J gene completes it. Other DNA sequences in this specimen translate into the identical CDR3. This chain joins TRBV13-1 and TRBJ1-1; a weak D match, TRBD1 (6 bases). The germline gives CDR1 NSHNY, CDR2 SYGAGN. The length of the CDR3 is 14 residues. The CDR3 region is CASSEVLGGREVFF. The covered CDR3 bases are TGTGCCAGCAGTGAGGTCCTGGGGGGGCGA.

This clone was seen at least ten times. Gene names follow the mouse nomenclature. The CDR3 DNA, read in part, is TGTGCCAGCAGGAGGACAACCTTAAACACCGGG. Protein: CASRRTTLNTG. The complete CDR3 protein is CASRRTTLNTGQLYF. The V call is TRBV26, the J call TRBJ2-2; possible D gene TRBD1, 5 bases. The sequenced fragment ends 4 residues before the CDR3 boundary, so the rest is inferred from the germline J gene. The ends were cut back, 6 bases at V and 1 base at J, with 12 bases in the middle. This CDR3 region has 15 residues. Germline CDR1 reads KGHPV; CDR2 reads FQNQEV (reference sequence).

About this clone: Gene and germline names: mouse. The read stops 4 residues short of the end of the CDR3; the missing end is completed from the germline J gene. The rearrangement uses TRBV13-1 and TRBJ1-2, with TRBD1 identical over 9 bases. The CDR3 consists of 15 residues. Trimming took 2 bases from V and 1 from J; bases not matched to a gene: 3. The germline V gene encodes CDR1 NSHNY and CDR2 SYGAGN. CDR3 region: CASSDRDRENSDYTF. CDR3 DNA, as far as it was read: TGTGCCAGCAGTGACCGGGACAGGGAAAACTCC.

This clone showed up just a few times. The gene names given are mouse names. Sequencing ends 4 residues short of the CDR3 end; the germline J gene provides the rest. The J gene is TRBJ1-1, the V gene TRBV13-1, with D hard to call. This CDR3 spans 13 amino acids. Germline V gene data show CDR1 as NSHNY and CDR2 as SYGAGN. The ends were cut back, 2 bases at V and 1 base at J, with 6 bases in the middle. CDR3 residues: CASSERQNTEVFF. The sequenced CDR3 bases are TGTGCCAGCAGTGAGCGACAAAACACA.

This clone was seen ten or more times. Gene names follow the mouse nomenclature. The read finishes 4 residues shy of the CDR3 end, and the germline J gene is used to complete it. This rearrangement joins TRBV13-1 to TRBJ2-1; 7 bases map to TRBD2. The germline CDR1 and CDR2 sequences are NSHNY and SYGAGN. There are 13 residues in the CDR3. Trimming at V came to 2 bases and at J to 5 bases, leaving 1 base not matched to a gene. The CDR3 region is CASSDLGDAEQFF. Incomplete CDR3 DNA: TGTGCCAGCAGTGACCTGGGGGATGCT.

This clone was recorded at least ten times. Gene names are mouse gene names. The read finishes 4 residues shy of the CDR3 end, and the germline J gene is used to complete it. The rearrangement links TRBV19 to TRBJ2-7, with TRBD2 matching over 10 bases. CDR3 length: 14 amino acids. The germline V gene encodes CDR1 FNHDT and CDR2 SITEND (reference sequence). The chain's CDR3 is CASSPRTGGYEQYF. Partial CDR3 DNA: TGTGCCAGCAGTCCCAGGACTGGGGGATAT.

A remark on this clone: Gene names are the mouse ones. The read halts 4 residues ahead of the CDR3 end, with the missing end drawn from the germline J gene. The chain has TRBV13-2 and TRBJ2-2; 12 bases line up with TRBD2. The CDR3 sequence is 17 residues long. Per the germline V gene, CDR1 is NNHNN and CDR2 is SYGAGS (reference sequence). With 3 bases clipped from V and 1 base from J, the junction kept 4 bases outside the gene matches. Here the CDR3 reads CASGVSGLGGNTGQLYF. The sequenced part of the CDR3 DNA is TGTGCCAGCGGTGTCTCGGGACTGGGGGGAAACACCGGG.

Within the sample, this clone is medium-sized. The germline and genes are mouse ones. The read is 4 residues too short to cover the CDR3 end, so that end is filled in from the germline J gene. The V call is TRBV19, the J call TRBJ2-2; 7 positions agree with TRBD1. Germline V gives CDR1 FNHDT, CDR2 SITEND (reference sequence). The V and J ends lost 2 bases and 2 bases, in that order; junction bases with no gene match: 0. This CDR3 comprises 14 residues. The covered CDR3 bases are TGTGCCAGCAGTATCAGGGGGAACACCGGG. It codes for CASSIRGNTG. The full CDR3 reads CASSIRGNTGQLYF.

This clone has a handful of counts. These gene names are mouse names. CDR3 in amino acids: CASSGDRANSPLYF. The CDR3 bases that were read are TGTGCCAGCAGTGGGGACAGGGCTAATTCGCCC. The chain links TRBV19 to TRBJ1-6, with 9 bases fitting TRBD1. The read ends 3 residues before the CDR3 terminus; that terminus is restored from the germline J gene. TRBJ1-6 has ORF status, its function being uncertain. V was pared by 4 bases and J by 6 bases, with 2 bases of the junction left unmatched. The germline V gene has CDR1 FNHDT and CDR2 SITEND (reference sequence). The CDR3 has 14 amino acids.

The table lists this clone with many counts. Here the gene names and germline are mouse. The DNA ends 4 residues before the CDR3 does, and the rest of the CDR3 is filled in from the germline J gene. The chain joins TRBV1 to TRBJ2-2, with 12 bases identical to TRBD1. CDR3 length: 15 residues. Losses at the gene ends were 6 bases for V and 2 bases for J; bases not matched to a gene: 1. Germline CDR1 and CDR2: NSQYPW and LRSPGD (reference sequence). Here the CDR3 reads CTCRGTGGNTGQLYF. The sequenced part of the CDR3 DNA is TGCACCTGCAGAGGGACAGGGGGCAACACCGGG.

Comments on this clone: The gene names given are mouse names. Read data end 4 residues before the CDR3 end; the end is taken from the germline J gene. The gene calls are TRBV31 and TRBJ1-2; tentative D call: TRBD1 (5 bases). CDR1 GKSSPN and CDR2 SITVG come from the germline V gene. The ends were cut back, 0 bases at V and 0 bases at J, with 11 bases in the middle. The CDR3 covers 15 residues. The CDR3 DNA, read in part, is TGTGCCTGGAGTCTAGTGGGGGGAACAAACTCC. This codes for CAWSLVGGTNS. In full, the CDR3 reads CAWSLVGGTNSDYTF.

In its sample, this clone was seen a few times. Mouse gene names and germline throughout. The CDR3 goes on 4 residues after the read ends, and that part is filled in from the germline J gene. The V gene is TRBV5, the J gene TRBJ2-1; no reliable D call. V dropped 3 bases and J dropped 4 bases, with 1 base sitting between them. Germline assignment: CDR1 LGHNA and CDR2 YNLKQL (reference sequence). The CDR3 extends over 11 amino acids. CDR3 sequence reads: CASSQYAEQFF. The covered CDR3 bases are TGTGCCAGCAGCCAGTATGCT.

This clone is labeled medium-sized. The germline and genes are mouse ones. With the read ending 4 residues before the CDR3 end, the germline J gene is used to fill in that end. The rearrangement joins TRBV1 to TRBJ2-3; D unclear. The CDR3 sequence is 15 residues long. V gave up 0 bases and J gave up 0 bases, with 7 bases separating them. Germline values: CDR1 NSQYPW, CDR2 LRSPGD (reference sequence). The CDR3 bases that were read are TGCACCTGCAGTGCAGACAGATCTAGTGCAGAA. This codes for CTCSADRSSAE. The entire CDR3 sequence reads CTCSADRSSAETLYF.

The sample holds many counts of this clone. The genes are named according to mouse. Coverage ceases 4 residues before the CDR3 finishes, and the germline J gene fills in the end. This rearrangement joins TRBV13-2 to TRBJ2-7; weak D call: TRBD1 (6 bases). CDR1 and CDR2 (germline): NNHNN, SYGAGS (reference sequence). This CDR3 is built from 13 residues. V lost 5 bases to trimming and J lost 0 bases, with 9 bases between them. CDR3 sequence: CASGGQISYEQYF. The sequenced CDR3 bases are TGTGCCAGCGGGGGACAAATCTCCTAT.

This clone was found many times. Gene names are mouse gene names. Read sequence stops 4 residues before the CDR3 end, and the germline J gene provides the missing end. The V call is TRBV13-3, the J call TRBJ2-1, with TRBD2 identical over 10 bases. CDR1 is NNHDY, CDR2 SYVADS, per germline. Trimming cost V 2 bases and J 1 base; bases outside gene matches: 3. There are 16 residues in the CDR3. Incomplete CDR3 DNA: TGTGCCAGCAGTGACTGGGGGGGCGGGAACTATGCT. It specifies CASSDWGGGNYA. The whole CDR3 sequence is CASSDWGGGNYAEQFF.

This clone occurred many times. Gene names are the mouse ones. With the read ending 4 residues before the CDR3 end, the germline J gene is used to fill in that end. The chain uses TRBV19 and TRBJ1-2; TRBD1 matches 10 bases. With 4 bases clipped from V and 2 bases from J, the junction kept 2 bases outside the gene matches. The CDR3 is 14 residues long. Germline-derived CDR1 and CDR2 are FNHDT and SITEND (reference sequence). The sequenced CDR3 bases are TGTGCCAGCAGTTCGGACAGGGGGAACTCC. Encoded protein: CASSSDRGNS. The entire CDR3 sequence reads CASSSDRGNSDYTF.